This T cell receptor (beta chain) emerged from a study of post-analysis software for immune sequencing data. At the level of the study: Relapsing-remitting, secondary progressive and progressive-relapsing forms of multiple sclerosis all featured among disease courses.

With regard to this clonotype: As yet, its antigen is unknown.

The CDR3 has 16 residues. Germline-derived CDR1 and CDR2 are MDHEN and SYDVKM. The V gene end was trimmed by 4 bases and the J gene end by 1 base; junction bases not matched to a gene: 5. General observations from the study: Controls showed significantly higher normalized Chao1 diversity than did multiple sclerosis patients. Roughly 5 TRBV segments occurring more often in patients than controls included TRBV5-6, TRBV5-1 and TRBV20-1.

Prepared libraries of TCR beta cDNA carried unique molecular identifiers. There were about 0.95 to 11 million T cells, and 400,000 to 650,000 cDNA molecules came from them. TCRdb re-analysed the PCR reads in MiXCR, keeping a single row per CDR3 protein. The sample lists more than 450,000 distinct CDR3 sequences, 44% occurring once. The clonotype was recovered from a girl aged 5-17 years with multiple sclerosis. Sequencing was performed on blood. The J gene is TRBJ2-1, the V gene TRBV28; 9 positions agree with TRBD2. This chain's CDR3 is CASSSSTSGSYNEQFF. CDR3 bases: TGTGCCAGCAGTTCCTCGACTAGCGGTTCCTACAATGAGCAGTTCTTC.